Listed here are 17 T cell receptor beta chains from one sample, sequenced in a study of OX40 agonist ivuxolimab in advanced cancers. Profiling relied on immunoSEQ multiplex PCR, and the TCRdb table lists in-frame clones only, not all of them. The sample includes 35,000 to 45,000 clones, more than 70% of them seen just once. Sequencing used CD4+ or CD8+ T cells sorted from blood, obtained in a trial of the OX40 agonist ivuxolimab. The receptors derive from an adult with an advanced solid tumor such as melanoma, head and neck, liver or kidney cancer.

The CDR3 nucleotides read TGTGCCAGCAGCTTTTGGGGTGGCGAGCAGTACTTC. Residues: CASSFWGGEQYF. The chain links TRBV11-3 to TRBJ2-7; no firm D call. V shed 3 bases and J shed 6 bases, with 9 bases lying between them. The CDR3 spans 12 residues. Germline lookup yields CDR1 SGHNT and CDR2 YENEEA.

The chain couples TRBV10-3 to TRBJ2-7; D is ambiguous. The germline V gene has CDR1 ENHRY and CDR2 SYGVKD. Trimming shortened V by 3 bases and J by 3 bases, and 6 bases separated the two germline ends. This CDR3 has 12 residues. CDR3 coding DNA: TGTGCCATCAGTGACAGAATCTACGAGCAGTACTTC. Amino acids: CAISDRIYEQYF.

V is TRBV11-2 and J is TRBJ2-7; TRBD1 agrees at 7 bases. This CDR3 has 13 residues. CDR1 is SGHAT and CDR2 is FQNNGV in the germline V gene. The ends lost 5 bases at V and 3 bases at J; junction bases unmatched: 4. DNA of the CDR3: TGTGCCAGCAGCCCTGGGGACAGCTACGAGCAGTACTTC. Its translation is CASSPGDSYEQYF.

Regarding this clone: Other DNA sequences in the sample encode the same CDR3. This chain links TRBV29-1 with TRBJ2-2; the D is unclear. Germline-derived CDR1 and CDR2 are SQVTM and ANQGSEA. V gave up 6 bases and J gave up 2 bases, with 4 bases separating them. The CDR3 extends over 11 amino acids. As DNA, the CDR3 is TGCAGCGTAGGAAACACCGGGGAGCTGTTTTTT. Translated: CSVGNTGELFF.

The chain is built from TRBV19 and TRBJ1-5, with D unclear. The CDR3 loop spans 14 amino acids. Trimming left V 3 bases short and J 5 bases short, with 11 bases between. Germline V CDR1 and CDR2: LNHDA, SQIVND (reference sequence). The CDR3 coding sequence is TGTGCCAGTAGTATTCGAGGCGGGTATCAGCCCCAGCATTTT. Amino acids: CASSIRGGYQPQHF.

V and J are TRBV5-1 and TRBJ1-1; D remains unclear. The V end was cut by 6 bases, the J end by 1 base, with 13 bases between. CDR3 length: 14 residues. Germline values: CDR1 SGHRS, CDR2 YFSETQ. As DNA, the CDR3 is TGCGCCAGCATCCTAGGCGACGGGAACACTGAAGCTTTCTTT. It translates to CASILGDGNTEAFF.

This chain connects TRBV27 to TRBJ2-7; D call uncertain. The CDR3 is made up of 10 amino acids. The V and J ends lost 11 bases and 5 bases respectively, with 10 bases between them. Germline assignment: CDR1 MNHEY and CDR2 SMNVEV (reference sequence). The CDR3 reads CAPKANEQYF. DNA for the CDR3: TGTGCCCCTAAGGCGAACGAGCAGTACTTC.

The CDR3 protein is CASKGESADTQYF. As DNA, the CDR3 is TGTGCCAGCAAGGGAGAGTCGGCGGATACGCAGTATTTT. V and J are TRBV28 and TRBJ2-3; possibly TRBD2 for D (5 bases). V gave up 7 bases and J gave up 6 bases, with 14 bases separating them. Germline V CDR1 and CDR2: MDHEN, SYDVKM. This CDR3 contains 13 residues.

As for this clone: Germline is not matched at one junction end, which may reflect a read error. CDR3 protein: CASSIGNSLYQPQHF. CDR3 DNA sequence: TGTGCCAGTAGCATAGGGAACAGTTTGTATCAGCCCCAGCATTTT. The chain links TRBV19 to TRBJ1-5; D is uncertain. Germline V gene lookup returns CDR1 LNHDA and CDR2 SQIVND (reference sequence). The CDR3 spans 15 residues.

Regarding this clone: The sample has other DNA sequences that encode this CDR3 too. The rearrangement links TRBV18 to TRBJ1-1, with D perhaps TRBD1 (6 bases). Germline V gene lookup returns CDR1 KGHSH and CDR2 LQKENI. Trimming removed 6 bases from V and 8 bases from J, with 13 bases in between. The CDR3 has 12 amino acids. CDR3 in amino acids: CASSPDRLEAFF. The CDR3 DNA sequence: TGTGCCAGCTCGCCCGACAGGTTGGAAGCTTTCTTT.

V gene TRBV18 combines with J gene TRBJ2-7; 8 nucleotides agree with TRBD2. V lost 6 bases and J lost 6; bases outside the gene matches: 10. The length of the CDR3 is 14 residues. Germline CDR1 and CDR2: KGHSH and LQKENI. CDR3 coding DNA: TGTGCCAGCTCTCCCACCGGGAGGGTGGGCGAGCAGTACTTC. It yields the protein CASSPTGRVGEQYF.

The chain links TRBV6-5 to TRBJ2-5; D gene unclear. This CDR3 has 13 residues. The V and J ends lost 4 bases and 3 bases respectively, with 9 bases between them. Germline CDR1 is MNHEY and CDR2 is SVGAGI. The CDR3 coding sequence is TGTGCCAGCAGTTGGGTCAGCGAAGAGACCCAGTACTTC. Translated: CASSWVSEETQYF.

The CDR3 coding sequence is TGTGCCAGCAGCCACGCAGGACTAGCGGGAGTTGATGGGGAGCAGTACTTC. It encodes CASSHAGLAGVDGEQYF. The gene calls are TRBV4-2 and TRBJ2-7, with 13 bases that match TRBD2. Trimming removed 3 bases from V and 7 bases from J; junction bases left unmatched: 12. The CDR3 has 17 amino acids. Germline CDR1 LGHNA, CDR2 YNFKEQ.

V and J are TRBV5-6 and TRBJ1-3; no clear D gene. The germline V and J ends were trimmed by 1 base and 3 bases, with 2 bases remaining between them. Germline CDR1 reads SGHDT; CDR2 reads YYEEEE. This CDR3 region has 12 residues. CDR3 sequence: CASSLYGNTIYF. CDR3 DNA sequence: TGTGCCAGCAGCTTGTATGGAAACACCATATATTTT.

This clone was seen a handful of times. The rearrangement uses TRBV9 and TRBJ2-5, with D tentatively TRBD2 (6 bases). The CDR3 totals 16 residues. Germline assignment: CDR1 SGDLS and CDR2 YYNGEE. Between the trimmed V and J ends, which lost 0 bases and 5 bases, there was a span of 17 bases. CDR3 bases: TGTGCCAGCAGCGTAGGGGAGGTACTCCGAGGTGAGACCCAGTACTTC. Residues: CASSVGEVLRGETQYF.

V is TRBV7-2 and J is TRBJ2-7, with unresolved D. The V gene lost 0 bases and the J gene lost 3 bases, with 12 bases spanning the gap. CDR3 length equals 15 residues. The germline CDR1 and CDR2 sequences are SGHTA and FQGNSA. The CDR3 nucleotides read TGTGCCAGCAGCTTAGCTGCGTCCAGGAGCTACGAGCAGTACTTC. This encodes CASSLAASRSYEQYF.

The rearrangement links TRBV4-1 to TRBJ2-1; 7 bases map to TRBD2. This CDR3 region has 17 residues. The germline V gene has CDR1 MGHRA and CDR2 YSYEKL. With 4 bases clipped from V and 3 bases from J, the junction kept 12 bases outside the gene matches. CDR3 sequence: CASSPFASGNNYNEQFF. CDR3 DNA: TGCGCCAGCAGCCCATTCGCCAGCGGGAATAACTACAATGAGCAGTTCTTC.